Listed below are T cell receptor beta chains from one sample, sequenced in a study of blood T cell repertoires in COVID-19. Libraries were prepared by immunoSEQ multiplex PCR; TCRdb keeps only in-frame clonotypes and omits some of them. The repertoire has some 200,000 clones, roughly four fifths of them found once; the top ten carry around 11%. Material: PBMCs or T cells enriched from blood (not recorded which). The source of these receptors is a man between 40 and 49 years old who had recovered from COVID-19. The conserved cysteine and the conserved F or W are not part of the CDR3 here. Fields, in order: clone size, V gene, CDR3 protein. Clone size is stated in some rows and not others, as once, few, many or a class when expanded.

size: .
V: TRBV7-9
CDR3: ASSLASDNEQF

size: .
V: TRBV9
CDR3: ASSVGTGYYYEQY

size: .
V: TRBV28
CDR3: ASSSRTGPSRTEAF

size: .
V: TRBV7-9
CDR3: ASSFTGYKAEAF

size: .
V: TRBV7-8
CDR3: ASSLPPGSVDEQF

size: .
V: TRBV24-1
CDR3: ATSESGGATDTQY

size: once
V: TRBV19
CDR3: ASYDGASGNTIY

size: .
V: TRBV3-1/TRBV3-2
CDR3: ASSQSHSPSGATYNEQF

size: .
V: TRBV5-1
CDR3: ASSLYTGTSDEQY

size: .
V: TRBV20-1
CDR3: SARGAETQY

size: .
V: TRBV29-1
CDR3: SVGQGGHEAF

size: .
V: TRBV19
CDR3: ASSIVPGTGNTDTQY

size: .
V: TRBV29-1
CDR3: SVSAGGLYEQY

size: once
V: TRBV30
CDR3: AWSVRRSGDYGYT

size: once
V: TRBV28
CDR3: ASSLEEDAMGYT

size: .
V: TRBV30
CDR3: AWSLWQGTNEKLF

size: .
V: TRBV7-3
CDR3: ASSLGPDLWETQY

size: .
V: TRBV14
CDR3: ASSLTSGRLETQY

size: .
V: TRBV3-1/TRBV3-2
CDR3: ASSRSTGELF

size: .
V: TRBV11-3
CDR3: ASSPGTSGSDEQY

size: .
V: TRBV7-9
CDR3: ASSYGLADNEQF

size: few
V: TRBV7-6
CDR3: ASSLNPGVGSPLH

size: .
V: TRBV29-1
CDR3: SVCRDRETEAF

size: few
V: TRBV2
CDR3: ASSDFSNQPQH

size: .
V: TRBV7-2
CDR3: ASSFRGYYGYT

size: .
V: TRBV7-9
CDR3: ASRHAQGGNSPLH

size: .
V: TRBV29-1
CDR3: SVDDRAPNYGYT

size: .
V: TRBV10-3
CDR3: AISEWGRNTEAF

size: .
V: TRBV4-3
CDR3: ASSQDYLRGLDVPGELF

size: once
V: TRBV29-1
CDR3: SVGQLVLDTQY

size: .
V: TRBV4-3
CDR3: ASSPRTYNEQF